Below, 2 T cell receptor beta chains from the same sample are listed, as sequenced in a study of T cell repertoires in cytomegalovirus infection. These receptors' antigens are unknown. TCRdb recomputed calls from the reads with MiXCR, one row per CDR3 protein. The profile covers approximately 910,000 distinct CDR3 sequences, with around 32% appearing a single time and around 15% taken by the ten largest. Here the sequenced sample was cultured CD8+ T cells from PBMCs, taken from culture after CMV antigen stimulation. The source is a human donor in good health (CMV status not recorded). Some clones in this sample may be carry-over from other donors' samples.

Only a few counts were recorded for this clonotype. The chain joins TRBV12-3 or TRBV12-4 to TRBJ1-2; weak D call: TRBD1 (6 bases). V lost 5 bases and J lost 7, with 14 bases in between. The CDR3 is made up of 13 amino acids. Here the CDR3 reads CASSRDTRVGYTF. The CDR3 DNA follows: TGTGCCAGCAGTCGGGACACAAGAGTTGGCTACACCTTC.

This clonotype has a handful of counts. The chain recombines TRBV7-6 with TRBJ2-2; 7 nucleotides match TRBD2. Losses at the gene ends were 5 bases for V and 0 bases for J; bases not matched to a gene: 3. The CDR3 runs 15 residues. Germline V gene data show CDR1 as SGHVS and CDR2 as FNYEAQ. This CDR3 reads CASSNGLANTGELFF. CDR3 nucleotides: TGTGCCAGCAGCAACGGACTAGCGAACACCGGGGAGCTGTTTTTT.